The 21 T cell receptor beta chains presented below share a single source sample, sequenced in a study of early T cells in non-severe SARS-CoV-2 infection. One entry per CDR3 protein, called by TCRdb with MiXCR from the 5' RACE reads. This sample has under 45,000 distinct CDR3 sequences, with roughly 6.8% found just once. The material was whole blood, obtained at baseline. The receptors here all came from an adult who was a healthcare worker with PCR-confirmed SARS-CoV-2 infection or an uninfected control (not recorded which).

V is TRBV12-3 or TRBV12-4 and J is TRBJ2-5; no definite D call. The germline V and J ends were trimmed by 7 bases and 2 bases, with 14 bases remaining between them. The CDR3 length is 14 residues. CDR3 nucleotide sequence: TGTGCCAGCAAGGAACTGAACTCACAAGAGACCCAGTACTTC. As protein: CASKELNSQETQYF.

This clonotype occurred many times. The V gene is TRBV4-3, the J gene TRBJ2-2; a weak D match, TRBD2 (6 bases). Per germline, CDR1 LGHNA and CDR2 YSLEER. This CDR3 is built from 17 residues. The germline V and J ends were trimmed by 4 bases and 1 base, with 16 bases remaining between them. CDR3 amino acids: CASSPSWGLLNTGELFF. CDR3 nucleotides: TGCGCCAGCAGCCCCTCCTGGGGACTCTTGAACACCGGGGAGCTGTTTTTT.

This clonotype has a handful of counts. The chain employs TRBV27 and TRBJ1-1; D is unresolved. CDR3 size: 13 residues. V was trimmed by 7 bases and J by 4 bases, leaving 13 bases between them. Germline lookup yields CDR1 MNHEY and CDR2 SMNVEV (reference sequence). CDR3 in DNA: TGTGCCAGCACCCGGTGGAGCCGCACTGAAGCTTTCTTT. It encodes CASTRWSRTEAFF.

This clonotype was counted only a few times. The rearrangement joins TRBV6-2 or TRBV6-3 to TRBJ2-7; 7 nucleotides agree with TRBD2. This CDR3 region has 15 residues. Germline CDR1 MNHEY, CDR2 SVGEGT. The V and J ends lost 6 bases and 0 bases, in that order; junction bases with no gene match: 8. The CDR3 spells CASSSTSVPSYEQYF. The CDR3 DNA follows: TGTGCCAGCAGCTCAACTAGCGTTCCCTCCTACGAGCAGTACTTC.

Ten or more counts support this clonotype. This chain joins TRBV18 and TRBJ2-2, with 8 bases identical to TRBD2. The CDR3 length is 18 residues. The germline CDR1 and CDR2 sequences are KGHSH and LQKENI. Trimming took 8 bases from V and 7 from J; bases not matched to a gene: 21. This CDR3 reads CASHGLASLESGIGELFF. The CDR3 DNA reads as TGTGCCAGCCATGGACTAGCCTCCCTGGAGTCAGGTATCGGGGAGCTGTTTTTT.

The rearrangement links TRBV10-1 to TRBJ2-1; 10 bases align to TRBD2. Trimming at V came to 0 bases and at J to 8 bases, leaving 10 bases not matched to a gene. Germline loops: CDR1 WNHNN, CDR2 SYGVQD (reference sequence). The CDR3 extends over 17 amino acids. The DNA for the CDR3 is TGCGCCAGCAGTGAGTCGAATTTGGGACTAGCGACGGATGAGCAGTTCTTC. Translated: CASSESNLGLATDEQFF.

This clonotype was recorded a few times. The rearrangement links TRBV7-2 to TRBJ2-3; tentative D call: TRBD2 (6 bases). The CDR3 runs to 13 residues. V lost 5 bases and J lost 11, with 17 bases in between. The V gene's germline CDR1 is SGHTA and CDR2 FQGNSA. The CDR3 loop reads CASSKKTRLEQYF. The CDR3 coding sequence is TGTGCCAGCAGCAAGAAGACTAGGTTGGAGCAGTATTTT.

This clonotype showed up many times. CDR3 nucleotides: TGTGCCAGCAGCTCGCATGCGATGGTGGCTGAAGCTTTCTTT. It specifies CASSSHAMVAEAFF. This chain uses TRBV7-2 with TRBJ1-1; no clear D. The CDR3 runs 14 residues. Germline CDR1 is SGHTA and CDR2 is FQGNSA. Trimming took off 4 bases at V and 6 bases at J, with 15 bases between the two ends.

The rearrangement joins TRBV28 to TRBJ1-5; no clear D gene. Between the trimmed V and J ends, which lost 6 bases and 6 bases, there was a span of 21 bases. This CDR3 spans 16 amino acids. Germline lookup yields CDR1 MDHEN and CDR2 SYDVKM. The CDR3 sequence: CASSSAGPGGIQPQHF. In DNA, the CDR3 is TGTGCCAGCAGCTCCGCCGGACCCGGAGGCATTCAGCCCCAGCATTTT. The complete variable domain, with remaining parts taken from reference TRBV28 and TRBJ1-5, reads DVKVTQSSRYLVKRTGEKVFLECVQDMDHENMFWYRQDPGLGLRLIYFSYDVKMKEKGDIPEGYSVSREKKERFSLILESASTNQTSMYLCASSSAGPGGIQPQHFGDGTRLSIL.

J is TRBJ2-2 and V is TRBV12-3 or TRBV12-4; 7 positions match TRBD1. V lost 7 bases to trimming and J lost 4 bases; unmatched junction nucleotides: 9. The CDR3 extends over 15 amino acids. This CDR3 is CASTLGGGPTGELFF. In DNA form, the CDR3 reads TGTGCCAGCACCCTAGGGGGCGGGCCCACCGGGGAGCTGTTTTTT.

The rearrangement joins TRBV5-1 to TRBJ2-3; D not certain. Germline assignment: CDR1 SGHRS and CDR2 YFSETQ. CDR3 length: 13 residues. Deletions cut 4 bases from V and 0 bases from J, with 6 bases between. The CDR3 region is CASSGPSTDTQYF. The CDR3 nucleotides read TGCGCCAGCAGCGGCCCTAGCACAGATACGCAGTATTTT.

In this sample, this clonotype turned up many times. The chain joins TRBV12-3 or TRBV12-4 to TRBJ1-2, with D perhaps TRBD1 (6 bases). This CDR3 contains 14 residues. V lost 5 bases to trimming and J lost 6 bases, with 16 bases between them. The CDR3 bases are TGTGCCAGCAGTATAGGTGGGGGCCCGAATGGCTACACCTTC. Translation: CASSIGGGPNGYTF.

This clonotype was observed at least ten times. The rearrangement uses TRBV2 and TRBJ2-2, with D possibly TRBD1 on 6 matching bases. Trimming removed 8 bases at V and 6 bases at J, with 13 bases between. This CDR3 is built from 13 residues. CDR1 and CDR2 from the germline V gene are SNHLY and FYNNEI. In nucleotides, the CDR3 is TGTGCCAGCCACAGGGCCCCCCCCGGGGAGCTGTTTTTT. As protein: CASHRAPPGELFF.

This clonotype was picked up many times. The rearrangement links TRBV28 to TRBJ2-2; D is unclear. This CDR3 spans 13 amino acids. Germline assignment: CDR1 MDHEN and CDR2 SYDVKM. The V end was cut by 1 base, the J end by 3 bases, with 3 bases between. CDR3 sequence (DNA): TGTGCCAGCAGTTTATTAGACACCGGGGAGCTGTTTTTT. Residues: CASSLLDTGELFF.

This clonotype is classed as medium-sized. The chain uses TRBV12-3 or TRBV12-4 and TRBJ2-7; a possible D gene is TRBD2 (6 bases). Trimming stripped 5 bases from V and 0 bases from J, with 17 bases between. This CDR3 spans 16 amino acids. The CDR3 region has the DNA TGTGCCAGCAGTCCTGGGGCGGGGATTCTCTCCTACGAGCAGTACTTC. Translated: CASSPGAGILSYEQYF.

This clonotype was seen many times. The CDR3 nucleotides read TGTGCCAGCAGCCTCCACTCGGATGAGCAGTTCTTC. Translated, it gives CASSLHSDEQFF. The chain combines TRBV11-2 with TRBJ2-1; D gene unclear. The CDR3 loop spans 12 amino acids. In germline, CDR1 is SGHAT, CDR2 FQNNGV. Trimming took off 5 bases at V and 8 bases at J, with 10 bases between the two ends.

In this sample, this clonotype turned up many times. This sequence joins TRBV19 and TRBJ1-6; D is unresolved. The CDR3 is 12 residues long. The germline V gene encodes CDR1 LNHDA and CDR2 SQIVND (reference sequence). The V end was cut by 8 bases, the J end by 5 bases, with 7 bases between. CDR3 nucleotide sequence: TGTGCCAGTCAGAGAAATAATTCACCCCTCCACTTT. It yields the protein CASQRNNSPLHF.

This clonotype showed up many times. The chain combines TRBV12-3 or TRBV12-4 with TRBJ1-6, with no clear D. This CDR3 is 14 amino acids long. V was cut by 1 base and J by 6 bases, with 7 bases left in between. The CDR3 DNA reads TGTGCCAGCAGTTTAGGCGGTTCTAATTCACCCCTCCACTTT. It translates to CASSLGGSNSPLHF.

The V call is TRBV7-9, the J call TRBJ1-1; 9 bases fit TRBD1. The germline V gene has CDR1 SEHNR and CDR2 FQNEAQ (reference sequence). After removal of 5 bases from V and 4 bases from J, the junction contained 5 bases not matched to a gene. CDR3 length equals 14 residues. The CDR3 region is CASSLRDRVTEAFF. In nucleotides, the CDR3 is TGTGCCAGCAGCCTACGGGACAGGGTCACTGAAGCTTTCTTT.

This clonotype has a count of ten or more. CDR3 nucleotides: TGTGCCAGCAGCTACCACAGGGGCCAACGGCCCCAGCATTTT. This codes for CASSYHRGQRPQHF. The rearrangement uses TRBV28 and TRBJ1-5, with TRBD1 identical over 7 bases. CDR1 is MDHEN, CDR2 SYDVKM, per germline. The CDR3 runs to 14 residues. V lost 6 bases and J lost 9; bases outside the gene matches: 11.

This clonotype was observed many times. J is TRBJ2-7 and V is TRBV28; no clear D. The CDR3 length is 13 residues. V was cut by 7 bases and J by 2 bases, with 12 bases left in between. Germline lookup yields CDR1 MDHEN and CDR2 SYDVKM. The CDR3 reads CASIESNTYEQYF. In nucleotides, the CDR3 is TGTGCCAGCATTGAGTCGAACACCTACGAGCAGTACTTC.